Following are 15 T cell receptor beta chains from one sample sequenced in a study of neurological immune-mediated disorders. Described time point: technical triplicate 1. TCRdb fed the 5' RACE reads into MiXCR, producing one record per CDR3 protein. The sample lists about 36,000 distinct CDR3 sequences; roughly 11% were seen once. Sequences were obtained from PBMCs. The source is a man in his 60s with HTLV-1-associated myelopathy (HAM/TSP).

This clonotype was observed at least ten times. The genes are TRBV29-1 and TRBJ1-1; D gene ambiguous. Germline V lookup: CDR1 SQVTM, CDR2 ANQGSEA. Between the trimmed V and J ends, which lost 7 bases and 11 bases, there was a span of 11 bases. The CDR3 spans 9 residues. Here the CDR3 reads CSAEKGAFF. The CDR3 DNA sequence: TGCAGCGCCGAAAAAGGGGCTTTCTTT.

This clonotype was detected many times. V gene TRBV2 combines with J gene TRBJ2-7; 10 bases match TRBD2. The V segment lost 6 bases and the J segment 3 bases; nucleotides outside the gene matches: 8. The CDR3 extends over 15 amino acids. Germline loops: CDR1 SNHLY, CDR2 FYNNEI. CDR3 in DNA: TGTGCCAGCAGGGCTTCCCGGACTAGCGGCTACGAGCAGTACTTC. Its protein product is CASRASRTSGYEQYF.

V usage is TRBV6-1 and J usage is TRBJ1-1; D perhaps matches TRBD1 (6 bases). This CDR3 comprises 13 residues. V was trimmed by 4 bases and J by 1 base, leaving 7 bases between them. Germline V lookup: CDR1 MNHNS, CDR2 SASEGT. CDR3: CASSGQENTEAFF. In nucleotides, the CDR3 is TGTGCCAGCAGTGGACAGGAGAACACTGAAGCTTTCTTT.

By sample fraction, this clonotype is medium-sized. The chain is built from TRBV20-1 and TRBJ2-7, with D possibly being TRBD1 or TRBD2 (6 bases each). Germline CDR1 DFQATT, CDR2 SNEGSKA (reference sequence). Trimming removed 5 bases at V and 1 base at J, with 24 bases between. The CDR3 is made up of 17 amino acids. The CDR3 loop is CSADSTGGRRGSYEQYF. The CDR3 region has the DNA TGCAGTGCTGACTCCACTGGCGGAAGGAGGGGGTCCTACGAGCAGTACTTC.

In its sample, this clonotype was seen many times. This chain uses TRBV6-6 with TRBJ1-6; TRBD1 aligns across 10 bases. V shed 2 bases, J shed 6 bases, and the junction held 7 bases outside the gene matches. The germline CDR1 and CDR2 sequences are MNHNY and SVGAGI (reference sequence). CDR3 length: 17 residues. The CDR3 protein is CASSYPPWDRGNSPLHF. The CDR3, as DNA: TGTGCCAGCAGTTACCCACCTTGGGACAGGGGTAATTCACCCCTCCACTTT.

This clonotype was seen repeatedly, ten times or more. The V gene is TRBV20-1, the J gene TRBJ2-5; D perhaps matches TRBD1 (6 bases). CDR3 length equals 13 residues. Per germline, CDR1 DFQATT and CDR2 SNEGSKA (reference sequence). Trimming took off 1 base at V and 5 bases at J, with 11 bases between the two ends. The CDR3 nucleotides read TGCAGTGCTAGAGTACAGGGAGTGGAGACCCAGTACTTC. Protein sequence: CSARVQGVETQYF.

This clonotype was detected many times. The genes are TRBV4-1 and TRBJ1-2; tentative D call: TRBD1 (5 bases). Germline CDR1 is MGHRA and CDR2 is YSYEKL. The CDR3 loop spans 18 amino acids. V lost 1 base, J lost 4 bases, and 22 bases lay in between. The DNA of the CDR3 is TGCGCCAGCAGCCAAGTTGCGGTTCGGGGACCTGGTGGCTATGGCTACACCTTC. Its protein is CASSQVAVRGPGGYGYTF.

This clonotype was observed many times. The CDR3 spells CASSIWGTEAFF. CDR3 nucleotide sequence: TGTGCCAGTAGTATCTGGGGGACTGAAGCTTTCTTT. V and J are TRBV19 and TRBJ1-1, with D possibly being TRBD1 (5 bases). This CDR3 has 12 residues. Germline loops: CDR1 LNHDA, CDR2 SQIVND (reference sequence). Trimming removed 3 bases from V and 5 bases from J, with 7 bases in between.

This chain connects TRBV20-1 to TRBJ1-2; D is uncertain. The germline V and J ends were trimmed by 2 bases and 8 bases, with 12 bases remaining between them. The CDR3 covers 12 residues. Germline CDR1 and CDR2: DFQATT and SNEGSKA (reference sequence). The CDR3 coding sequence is TGCAGTGCTAGACTAGAGGACCAGGGCTACACCTTC. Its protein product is CSARLEDQGYTF.

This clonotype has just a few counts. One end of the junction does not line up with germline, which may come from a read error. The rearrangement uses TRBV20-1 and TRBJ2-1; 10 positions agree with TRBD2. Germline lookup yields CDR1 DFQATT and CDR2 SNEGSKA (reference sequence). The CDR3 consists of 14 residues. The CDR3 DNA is TGTAGTGCTAGAGAGGGACTAGCGTCAGTGACGCAGTTCTTC. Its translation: CSAREGLASVTQFF.

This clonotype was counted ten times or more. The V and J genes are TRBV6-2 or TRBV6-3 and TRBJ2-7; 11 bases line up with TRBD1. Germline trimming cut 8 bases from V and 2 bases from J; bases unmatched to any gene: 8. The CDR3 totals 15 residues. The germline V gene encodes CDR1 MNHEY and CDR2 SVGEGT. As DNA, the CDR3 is TGTGCCAGCGATATTGGGGGACAGGGGGCCTACGAGCAGTACTTC. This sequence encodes CASDIGGQGAYEQYF.

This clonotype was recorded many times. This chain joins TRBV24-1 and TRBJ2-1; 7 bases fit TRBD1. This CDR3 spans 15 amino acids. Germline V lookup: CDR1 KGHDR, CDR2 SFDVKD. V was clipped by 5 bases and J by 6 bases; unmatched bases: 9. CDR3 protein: CATSGIGGKGNEQFF. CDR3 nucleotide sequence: TGTGCCACCAGTGGTATAGGGGGCAAAGGCAATGAGCAGTTCTTC.

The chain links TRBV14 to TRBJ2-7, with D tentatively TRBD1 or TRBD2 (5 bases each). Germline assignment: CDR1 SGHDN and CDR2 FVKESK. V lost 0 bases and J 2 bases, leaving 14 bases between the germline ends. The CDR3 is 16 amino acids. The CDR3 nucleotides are TGTGCCAGCAGCCAAGAAGGTGGGACGTTTACCTACGAGCAGTACTTC. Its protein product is CASSQEGGTFTYEQYF.

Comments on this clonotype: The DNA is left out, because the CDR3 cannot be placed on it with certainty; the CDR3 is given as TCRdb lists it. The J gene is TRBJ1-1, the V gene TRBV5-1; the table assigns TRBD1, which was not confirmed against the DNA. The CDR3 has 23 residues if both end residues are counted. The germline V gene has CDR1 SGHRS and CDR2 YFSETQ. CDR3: CASSLQGTSYEQYFGPGGTEAFF.

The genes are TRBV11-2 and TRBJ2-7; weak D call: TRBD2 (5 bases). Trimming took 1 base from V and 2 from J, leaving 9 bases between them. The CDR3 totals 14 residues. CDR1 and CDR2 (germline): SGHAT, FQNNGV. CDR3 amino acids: CASSLGVSAYEQYF. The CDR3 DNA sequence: TGTGCCAGCAGCTTAGGAGTTAGCGCCTACGAGCAGTACTTC.